The 31 T cell receptor beta chains below all came from one sample that was sequenced in a study of cytotoxic CD8 clonotypes in ibrutinib-treated CLL. Sequencing was performed with immunoSEQ multiplex PCR; in TCRdb, only in-frame clones are kept and a portion is missing. The sample shows about 58,000 clones, less than 75% of them seen only once. The sample was PBMCs, taken after 12 months of ibrutinib treatment. These receptor sequences come from a human donor with chronic lymphocytic leukemia.

The gene calls are TRBV4-1 and TRBJ2-1; 14 positions match TRBD2. The germline V gene has CDR1 MGHRA and CDR2 YSYEKL. J was trimmed by 7 bases and V by 5 bases; bases with no gene match: 10. The CDR3 totals 17 residues. CDR3 bases: TGCGCCAGCAGCTTTGGGGGGACTAGCGGGAGAGGAAATGAGCAGTTCTTC. Its protein product is CASSFGGTSGRGNEQFF.

V is TRBV29-1 and J is TRBJ2-3; no definite D call. This CDR3 contains 11 residues. CDR1 and CDR2 (germline): SQVTM, ANQGSEA. V was pared by 6 bases and J by 2 bases, with 6 bases between. This CDR3 reads CSVINTDTQYF. The CDR3 nucleotides read TGCAGCGTAATCAACACAGATACGCAGTATTTT.

This clone was found a few times. V and J are TRBV6-5 and TRBJ1-1; tentatively, D is TRBD1 (5 bases). Trimming cost V 0 bases and J 6 bases, with 8 bases left between them. Germline V gene data show CDR1 as MNHEY and CDR2 as SVGAGI. This CDR3 region has 13 residues. The CDR3 nucleotides read TGTGCCAGCAGTTACTCGGGGGGACCTGAAGCTTTCTTT. Translation: CASSYSGGPEAFF.

This clone was seen a few times. V gene TRBV4-1 combines with J gene TRBJ2-3; perhaps D is TRBD1 or TRBD2 (5 bases each). From germline, CDR1 is MGHRA and CDR2 YSYEKL. The CDR3 totals 16 residues. Trimming left V 4 bases short and J 0 bases short, with 14 bases between. The CDR3 region is CASSLTRGMSTDTQYF. The CDR3 DNA reads TGCGCCAGCAGCCTCACCCGGGGCATGAGCACAGATACGCAGTATTTT.

V is TRBV6-6 and J is TRBJ1-5, with D perhaps TRBD1 (5 bases). Per germline, CDR1 MNHNY and CDR2 SVGAGI (reference sequence). V gave up 8 bases and J gave up 0 bases, with 8 bases separating them. The CDR3 has 13 amino acids. In nucleotides, the CDR3 is TGTGCCAGCGTGAGGGGTAGCAATCAGCCCCAGCATTTT. It encodes CASVRGSNQPQHF.

This sequence joins TRBV30 and TRBJ1-4; no definite D call. The germline V gene has CDR1 GTSNPN and CDR2 SVGIG (reference sequence). Trimming stripped 2 bases from V and 4 bases from J, with 17 bases between. This CDR3 contains 16 residues. CDR3 DNA sequence: TGTGCCTGGAGTCCGCTGGACGGGCCGTTTAATGAAAAACTGTTTTTT. This codes for CAWSPLDGPFNEKLFF.

The rearrangement uses TRBV9 and TRBJ2-2, with 10 bases aligning to TRBD2. This CDR3 contains 15 residues. In germline, CDR1 is SGDLS, CDR2 YYNGEE. Trimming cost V 3 bases and J 5 bases; bases outside gene matches: 4. The DNA of the CDR3 is TGTGCCAGCAGCGCCCTAGCGGGAGATACCGGGGAGCTGTTTTTT. Amino acids: CASSALAGDTGELFF.

DNA for the CDR3: TGCAGCGTGGGGGGATCCTACAATGAGCAGTTCTTC. Protein sequence: CSVGGSYNEQFF. The chain recombines TRBV29-1 with TRBJ2-1; possible D gene TRBD2, 6 bases. V lost 6 bases and J 1 base, leaving 7 bases between the germline ends. Per germline, CDR1 SQVTM and CDR2 ANQGSEA. This CDR3 has 12 amino acids.

This chain uses TRBV27 with TRBJ2-5; 7 nucleotides match TRBD2. CDR3 length equals 15 residues. The junction had 5 bases not matched to a gene; V was cut back by 2 bases and J by 2 bases. CDR1 is MNHEY and CDR2 is SMNVEV in the germline V gene (reference sequence). The CDR3 here is CASSLRSGTQETQYF. The CDR3, as DNA: TGTGCCAGCAGTTTAAGGAGCGGGACTCAAGAGACCCAGTACTTC.

The V gene is TRBV27, the J gene TRBJ2-7; 13 bases map to TRBD2. V trimming: 5 bases; J trimming: 2 bases; junction bases outside the gene matches: 12. CDR3 length: 18 amino acids. Germline values: CDR1 MNHEY, CDR2 SMNVEV (reference sequence). CDR3 sequence reads: CASSVRGTSGATAYEQYF. As DNA, the CDR3 is TGTGCCAGCAGTGTCCGCGGGACTAGCGGGGCGACCGCCTACGAGCAGTACTTC.

The CDR3 loop is CASSRTESSYNEQFF. CDR3 in DNA: TGCGCCAGCAGCAGGACAGAAAGCTCCTACAATGAGCAGTTCTTC. This chain links TRBV4-1 with TRBJ2-1; tentatively, D is TRBD1 (6 bases). The V end was cut by 5 bases, the J end by 0 bases, with 11 bases between. Germline loops: CDR1 MGHRA, CDR2 YSYEKL. The CDR3 is 15 residues long.

CDR3 coding DNA: TGTGCCAGCAGCCCCAGGTCTGTAGCGGGAGGGCGGGAGCAGTTCTTC. As protein: CASSPRSVAGGREQFF. The chain couples TRBV9 to TRBJ2-1; TRBD2 matches 11 bases. The germline V gene has CDR1 SGDLS and CDR2 YYNGEE. The CDR3 extends over 16 amino acids. The ends lost 4 bases at V and 10 bases at J; junction bases unmatched: 13.

The chain joins TRBV13 to TRBJ2-7, with 7 bases matching TRBD1. There are 14 residues in the CDR3. V gave up 5 bases and J gave up 3 bases; unmatched junction bases: 7. The germline CDR1 and CDR2 sequences are PRHDT and FYEKMQ (reference sequence). CDR3 in DNA: TGTGCCAGCAGCCCGGGGACAGATTTCTACGAGCAGTACTTC. Protein product: CASSPGTDFYEQYF.

The V call is TRBV9, the J call TRBJ1-2, with 7 bases identical to TRBD1. Germline-derived CDR1 and CDR2 are SGDLS and YYNGEE. CDR3 length equals 14 residues. Trimming took 5 bases from V and 2 from J; bases not matched to a gene: 6. As DNA, the CDR3 is TGTGCCAGCAGTTCGACAGGGACAAACTATGGCTACACCTTC. This codes for CASSSTGTNYGYTF. Supplemented by reference TRBV9 and TRBJ1-2, the full variable domain reads DSGVTQTPKHLITATGQRVTLRCSPRSGDLSVYWYQQSLDQGLQFLIQYYNGEERAKGNILERFSAQQFPDLHSELNLSSLELGDSALYFCASSSTGTNYGYTFGSGTRLTVV.

The CDR3 region has the DNA TGTGCCAGCAGACCAGGGGGAGGATTAGGGGAAGAGACCCAGTACTTC. Amino acids: CASRPGGGLGEETQYF. The J gene is TRBJ2-5, the V gene TRBV27; possible D gene TRBD1, 7 bases. The V end was cut by 6 bases, the J end by 3 bases, with 20 bases between. The germline V gene has CDR1 MNHEY and CDR2 SMNVEV (reference sequence). CDR3 size: 16 residues.

This chain links TRBV5-1 with TRBJ1-1; no definite D call. Germline V gene lookup returns CDR1 SGHRS and CDR2 YFSETQ. The CDR3 spans 15 residues. The ends were cut back, 1 base at V and 3 bases at J, with 13 bases in the middle. CDR3 nucleotide sequence: TGCGCCAGCAGCTTGTTAGGGCCCGGAGACACTGAAGCTTTCTTT. Translated: CASSLLGPGDTEAFF.

In DNA, the CDR3 is TGCGCCAGCAGCCCTCTAGCGGGGCCAGACACTGAAGCTTTCTTT. Translated: CASSPLAGPDTEAFF. This chain uses TRBV5-1 with TRBJ1-1, with D possibly matching TRBD1 (5 bases). This CDR3 is 15 amino acids long. The germline V gene has CDR1 SGHRS and CDR2 YFSETQ. Trimming shortened V by 4 bases and J by 3 bases, and 16 bases separated the two germline ends. The full variable domain, its missing parts supplied by reference TRBV5-1 and TRBJ1-1, is KAGVTQTPRYLIKTRGQQVTLSCSPISGHRSVSWYQQTPGQGLQFLFEYFSETQRNKGNFPGRFSGRQFSNSRSEMNVSTLELGDSALYLCASSPLAGPDTEAFFGQGTRLTVV.

This clone has a single count. This chain uses TRBV7-2 with TRBJ1-2; D is undetermined. CDR3 size: 14 residues. Trimming stripped 1 base from V and 0 bases from J, with 6 bases between. From germline, CDR1 is SGHTA and CDR2 FQGNSA. CDR3 bases: TGTGCCAGCAGCTTAGGAAGGACTAACTATGGCTACACCTTC. As protein: CASSLGRTNYGYTF.

This clone was observed a handful of times. The chain combines TRBV9 with TRBJ2-2; D gene unclear. V was shortened by 7 bases and J by 0 bases, with 1 base between the two germline ends. The length of the CDR3 is 11 residues. The germline V gene encodes CDR1 SGDLS and CDR2 YYNGEE. CDR3 sequence reads: CASSNTGELFF. As DNA, the CDR3 is TGTGCCAGCTCGAACACCGGGGAGCTGTTTTTT. Together with reference TRBV9 and TRBJ2-2, the CDR3 gives the full variable domain: DSGVTQTPKHLITATGQRVTLRCSPRSGDLSVYWYQQSLDQGLQFLIQYYNGEERAKGNILERFSAQQFPDLHSELNLSSLELGDSALYFCASSNTGELFFGEGSRLTVL.

This rearrangement joins TRBV9 to TRBJ1-3; D gene unclear. Germline V gene data show CDR1 as SGDLS and CDR2 as YYNGEE. With 0 bases removed from V and 0 bases from J, the gap between germline ends came to 10 bases. The CDR3 is 16 residues long. In nucleotides, the CDR3 is TGTGCCAGCAGCGTAGGGCAGAGCAGCTCTGGAAACACCATATATTTT. This codes for CASSVGQSSSGNTIYF.

This chain links TRBV7-9 with TRBJ2-1; 7 bases map to TRBD2. Germline values: CDR1 SEHNR, CDR2 FQNEAQ (reference sequence). V shed 2 bases and J 5 bases; nucleotides not matched to a gene: 3. CDR3 length: 14 residues. CDR3 DNA sequence: TGTGCCAGCAGCTTACTAGCGGTAAACAATGAGCAGTTCTTC. Translating it yields CASSLLAVNNEQFF.

This chain connects TRBV10-3 to TRBJ2-7; 7 nucleotides align to TRBD1. The trim removed 10 bases at V and 3 bases at J, leaving 6 bases unmatched. CDR1 is ENHRY, CDR2 SYGVKD, per germline. The CDR3 totals 12 residues. The CDR3 here is CATGQEYYEQYF. The CDR3 nucleotides are TGTGCCACCGGACAGGAATACTACGAGCAGTACTTC.

The chain combines TRBV6-5 with TRBJ2-2, with 10 bases matching TRBD1. The CDR3 is 15 amino acids. V lost 5 bases and J lost 1; bases outside the gene matches: 1. Germline V CDR1 and CDR2: MNHEY, SVGAGI. The CDR3, as DNA: TGTGCCAGCAGTAGGGACAGGGGGAACACCGGGGAGCTGTTTTTT. This encodes CASSRDRGNTGELFF.

The CDR3 region is CASNSGTGSTGELFF. CDR3 DNA: TGTGCCAGCAACTCCGGGACAGGGTCCACCGGGGAGCTGTTTTTT. The V gene is TRBV7-2, the J gene TRBJ2-2; 9 positions agree with TRBD1. The CDR3 is 15 amino acids. Trimming removed 7 bases from V and 4 bases from J; junction bases left unmatched: 7. Germline lookup yields CDR1 SGHTA and CDR2 FQGNSA. Combining the CDR3 with reference TRBV7-2 and TRBJ2-2 gives the whole variable domain GAGVSQSPSNKVTEKGKDVELRCDPISGHTALYWYRQSLGQGLEFLIYFQGNSAPDKSGLPSDRFSAERTGGSVSTLTIQRTQQEDSAVYLCASNSGTGSTGELFFGEGSRLTVL.

The rearrangement joins TRBV11-2 to TRBJ2-2; no firm D call. Trimming removed 5 bases at V and 4 bases at J, with 8 bases between. The CDR3 runs to 13 residues. Germline V gene data show CDR1 as SGHAT and CDR2 as FQNNGV. The CDR3 DNA reads TGTGCCAGCAGCCTAATCACCACCGGGGAGCTGTTTTTT. Its translation is CASSLITTGELFF.

The chain recombines TRBV27 with TRBJ2-3; 8 positions agree with TRBD2. The CDR3 spans 14 residues. Germline CDR1 MNHEY, CDR2 SMNVEV (reference sequence). The J segment lost 2 bases and the V segment lost 5 bases, leaving 3 bases of the junction unmatched. CDR3 nucleotide sequence: TGTGCCAGCAGTAGCGGGAGACTCACAGATACGCAGTATTTT. Translating gives CASSSGRLTDTQYF.

CDR3 loop: CASKKGLADEQFF. The CDR3, as DNA: TGTGCCAGCAAGAAGGGACTAGCGGATGAGCAGTTCTTC. The chain has TRBV2 and TRBJ2-1; 11 nucleotides agree with TRBD2. The CDR3 is 13 amino acids. J was trimmed by 8 bases and V by 7 bases; bases with no gene match: 4. Germline V CDR1 and CDR2: SNHLY, FYNNEI.

CDR3 region: CASSQAAYEQYF. The CDR3 region has the DNA TGTGCCAGCAGCCAGGCCGCTTACGAGCAGTACTTC. The V call is TRBV11-1, the J call TRBJ2-7; D is unresolved. V gave up 5 bases and J gave up 4 bases, with 9 bases separating them. The V gene's germline CDR1 is SGHAT and CDR2 FQDESV (reference sequence). CDR3 size: 12 residues.

The rearrangement uses TRBV29-1 and TRBJ1-4; maybe TRBD1 (5 bases). V was pared by 7 bases and J by 0 bases, with 21 bases between. The germline CDR1 and CDR2 sequences are SQVTM and ANQGSEA. The CDR3 is 17 amino acids. The CDR3 here is CSALVGVRGATNEKLFF. CDR3 nucleotide sequence: TGCAGCGCCCTCGTAGGGGTACGGGGAGCAACTAATGAAAAACTGTTTTTT. The full variable domain, in which reference TRBV29-1 and TRBJ1-4 provide the parts outside the CDR3, is SAVISQKPSRDICQRGTSLTIQCQVDSQVTMMFWYRQQPGQSLTLIATANQGSEATYESGFVIDKFPISRPNLTFSTLTVSNMSPEDSSIYLCSALVGVRGATNEKLFFGSGTQLSVL.

The rearrangement uses TRBV10-2 and TRBJ2-5; 14 bases align to TRBD2. The V and J ends lost 1 base and 3 bases, in that order; junction bases with no gene match: 10. The CDR3 length is 19 residues. CDR1 WSHSY and CDR2 SAAADI come from the germline V gene. The chain's CDR3 is CASSEWGLAGEELEETQYF. CDR3 bases: TGCGCCAGCAGTGAGTGGGGACTAGCGGGAGAGGAGCTTGAAGAGACCCAGTACTTC.

The chain uses TRBV7-9 and TRBJ1-4; D is unresolved. The CDR3 contains 11 residues. V was trimmed by 1 base and J by 7 bases, leaving 1 base between them. The germline gives CDR1 SEHNR, CDR2 FQNEAQ (reference sequence). For the CDR3, the DNA is TGTGCCAGCAGCTTAGTTGAAAAACTGTTTTTT. Its protein product is CASSLVEKLFF. Full variable domain (remainder filled in from reference TRBV7-9 and TRBJ1-4): DTGVSQNPRHKITKRGQNVTFRCDPISEHNRLYWYRQTLGQGPEFLTYFQNEAQLEKSRLLSDRFSAERPKGSFSTLEIQRTEQGDSAMYLCASSLVEKLFFGSGTQLSVL.